The present entry profiles one T cell receptor beta chain with its context. This entry belongs to a study of blood T cell repertoires in COVID-19. Clones were sequenced by immunoSEQ multiplex PCR, and TCRdb holds only the in-frame ones, with some missing. The sample has under 250,000 clones, around nine tenths seen once; the top ten hold 10% to 13%. With 0 bases removed from V and 6 bases from J, the gap between germline ends came to 12 bases. The CDR3 covers 14 residues. Germline CDR1 MNHEY, CDR2 SVGAGI. Material for sequencing was PBMCs or T cells enriched from blood (not recorded which). The gene calls are TRBV6-5 and TRBJ2-7; a weak D match, TRBD1 (6 bases). The sequence came from a man aged 25-45 years who had recovered from COVID-19. CDR3 sequence (DNA): TGTGCCAGCAGTTACTCGAAACAGGGTGGCGAGCAGTACTTC. Its translation is CASSYSKQGGEQYF.